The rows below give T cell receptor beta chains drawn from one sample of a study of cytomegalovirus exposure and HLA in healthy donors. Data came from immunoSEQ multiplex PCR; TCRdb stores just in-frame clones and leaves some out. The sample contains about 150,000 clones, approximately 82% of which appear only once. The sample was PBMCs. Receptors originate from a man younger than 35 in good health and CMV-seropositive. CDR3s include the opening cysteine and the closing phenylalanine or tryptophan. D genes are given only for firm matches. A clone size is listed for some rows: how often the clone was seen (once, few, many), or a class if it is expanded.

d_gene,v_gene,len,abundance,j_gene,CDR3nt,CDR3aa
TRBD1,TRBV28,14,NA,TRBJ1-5,TGTGCCAGCAGTGGTCAGGGGGTCTCCCTACTCCAGCATTTT,CASSGQGVSLLQHF
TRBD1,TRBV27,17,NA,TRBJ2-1,TGTGCCAGCAGTTCCCGGACAGGGGGCGATATGGGGAATGAGCAGTTCTTC,CASSSRTGGDMGNEQFF
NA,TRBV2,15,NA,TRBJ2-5,TGTGCCAGCGGGGGGCGGGGGAGGGCCTCTGAGACCCAGTACTTC,CASGGRGRASETQYF
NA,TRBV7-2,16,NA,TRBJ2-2,TGTGCCAGCAGCTCCGCTCCAGCGGTAAACACCGGGGAGCTGTTTTTT,CASSSAPAVNTGELFF
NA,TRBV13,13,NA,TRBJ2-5,TGTGCCAGCACCCTAGGGGGGCATGAGACCCAGTACTTC,CASTLGGHETQYF
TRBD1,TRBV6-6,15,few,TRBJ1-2,TGTGCCAGCAGCGAGGGGACAGCCCATCTCTATGGCTACACCTTC,CASSEGTAHLYGYTF
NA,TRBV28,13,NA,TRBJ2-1,TGTGCCAGCAGTTTAACTAGTTTACCTGAGCAGTTCTTC,CASSLTSLPEQFF
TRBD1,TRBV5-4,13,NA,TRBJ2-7,TGTGCCAGCGGTACAGGGGGATATCGGGAGCAGTACTTC,CASGTGGYREQYF
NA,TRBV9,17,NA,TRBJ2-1,TGTGCCAGCAGCCCACCCAGCCAGCGGTCCGCCTACAATGAGCAGTTCTTC,CASSPPSQRSAYNEQFF
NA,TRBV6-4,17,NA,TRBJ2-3,TGTGCCAGCAGTGACTCGAGTCTCGCGGGGAAAGGAAATACGCAGTATTTT,CASSDSSLAGKGNTQYF